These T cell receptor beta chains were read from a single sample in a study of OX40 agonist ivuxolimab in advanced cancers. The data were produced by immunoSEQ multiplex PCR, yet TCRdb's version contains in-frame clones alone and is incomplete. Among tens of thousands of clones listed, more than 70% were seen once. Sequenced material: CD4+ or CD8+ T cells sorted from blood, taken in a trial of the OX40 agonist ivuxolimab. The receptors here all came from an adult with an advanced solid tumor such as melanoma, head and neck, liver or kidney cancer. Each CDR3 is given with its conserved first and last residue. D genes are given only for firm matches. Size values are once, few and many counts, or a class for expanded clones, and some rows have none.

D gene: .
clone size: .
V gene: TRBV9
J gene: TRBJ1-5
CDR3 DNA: TGTGCCAGCAGCGGGGGCAGGAATCAGCCCCAGCATTTT
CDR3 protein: CASSGGRNQPQHF

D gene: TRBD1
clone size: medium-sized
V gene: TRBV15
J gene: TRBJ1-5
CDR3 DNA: TGTGCCACCAGCAGAGTAGAGGGGGCAGGCAATCAGCCCCAGCATTTT
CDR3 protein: CATSRVEGAGNQPQHF

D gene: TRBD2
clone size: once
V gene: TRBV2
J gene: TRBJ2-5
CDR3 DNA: TGTGCCAGCAGTGGGGCTAGCGGGCGATGGGAGACCCAGTACTTC
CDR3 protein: CASSGASGRWETQYF

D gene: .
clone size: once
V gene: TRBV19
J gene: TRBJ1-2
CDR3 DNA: TGTGCCAGTAGTATCCCCGGCCGGGCTTATGGCTACACCTTC
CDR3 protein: CASSIPGRAYGYTF

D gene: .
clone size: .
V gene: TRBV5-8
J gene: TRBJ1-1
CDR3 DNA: TGTGCCAGCAGATTGGTTGTTACAGCTAAAGCTTTCTTT
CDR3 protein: CASRLVVTAKAFF

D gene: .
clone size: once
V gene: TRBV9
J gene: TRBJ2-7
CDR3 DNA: TGTGCCAGCAGCTCCGCGTTGGGGAGTTCTGACGGGGAGCAGTACTTC
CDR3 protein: CASSSALGSSDGEQYF

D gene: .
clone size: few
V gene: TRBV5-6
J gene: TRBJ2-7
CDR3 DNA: TGTGCCAGCAGAGGAGGGTCCTACGAGCAGTACTTC
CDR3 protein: CASRGGSYEQYF

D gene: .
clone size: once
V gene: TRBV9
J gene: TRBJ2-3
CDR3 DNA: TGTGCCAGCAGCGGTAGTGTCGTGGTGGATACGCAGTATTTT
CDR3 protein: CASSGSVVVDTQYF

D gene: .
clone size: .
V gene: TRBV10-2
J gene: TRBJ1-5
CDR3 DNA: TGCGCCAGCAGTGATAGGTCGCAGGGTCTAGATCAGCCCCAGCATTTT
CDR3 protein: CASSDRSQGLDQPQHF

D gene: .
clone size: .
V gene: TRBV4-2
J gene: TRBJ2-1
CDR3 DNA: TGTGCCAGCAGCCGGAGGAGGACCAGGGGTCCCCAACCCGATGAGCAGTTCTTC
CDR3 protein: CASSRRRTRGPQPDEQFF

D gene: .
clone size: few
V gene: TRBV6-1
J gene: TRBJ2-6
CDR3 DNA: TGTGCCAGCAGTGCCGGAAGTACTGGGGCCAACGTCCTGACTTTC
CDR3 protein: CASSAGSTGANVLTF

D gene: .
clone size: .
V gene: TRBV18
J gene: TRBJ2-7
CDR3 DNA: TGTGCCAGCTCACCAGACGGCATCAGGGCCTCCTACGAGCAGTACTTC
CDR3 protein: CASSPDGIRASYEQYF

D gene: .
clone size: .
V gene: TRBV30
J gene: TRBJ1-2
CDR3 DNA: TGTGCCTGGAACAGTCCAGGGCTCCTCACCCCTTGGAATGGCTACACCTTC
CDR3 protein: CAWNSPGLLTPWNGYTF

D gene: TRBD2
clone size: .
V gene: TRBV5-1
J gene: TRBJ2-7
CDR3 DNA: TGCGCCAGCAGCTTCGGCGGGGGAGCTCAGTTATTTAGCGAGCAGTACTTC
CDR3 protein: CASSFGGGAQLFSEQYF

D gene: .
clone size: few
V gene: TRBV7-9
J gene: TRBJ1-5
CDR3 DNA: TGTGCCAGCAGCTTAGCGCAGGTAGGGTTGTTTGGCAATCAGCCCCAGCATTTT
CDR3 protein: CASSLAQVGLFGNQPQHF

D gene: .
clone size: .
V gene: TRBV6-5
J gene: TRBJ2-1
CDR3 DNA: TGTGCCAGCAGTTGGGGGAGAAGGTTGGATGAGCAGTTCTTC
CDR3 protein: CASSWGRRLDEQFF

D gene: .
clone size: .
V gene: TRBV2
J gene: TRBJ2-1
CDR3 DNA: TGTGCCAGCAAGCCCCGACACAACTACAATGAGCAGTTCTTC
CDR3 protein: CASKPRHNYNEQFF

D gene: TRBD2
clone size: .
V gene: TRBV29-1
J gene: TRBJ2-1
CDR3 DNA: TGCAGCGGCCTTCCAGCGGGAGTCAATGAGCAGTTCTTC
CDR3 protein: CSGLPAGVNEQFF

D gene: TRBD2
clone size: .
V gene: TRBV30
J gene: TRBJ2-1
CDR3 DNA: TGTGCCTGGAAGCGGGAGGTCTACAATGAGCAGTTCTTC
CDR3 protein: CAWKREVYNEQFF

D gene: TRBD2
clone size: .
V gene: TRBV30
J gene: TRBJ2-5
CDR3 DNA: TGTGCCTGGAGTAACGGTCTAGCGGGAGAGACCCAGTACTTC
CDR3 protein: CAWSNGLAGETQYF

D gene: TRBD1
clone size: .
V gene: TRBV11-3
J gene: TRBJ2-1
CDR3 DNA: TGTGCCAGCAGCGGCCCCGGGACAGGGGGCTTGAATGAGCAGTTCTTC
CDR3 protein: CASSGPGTGGLNEQFF

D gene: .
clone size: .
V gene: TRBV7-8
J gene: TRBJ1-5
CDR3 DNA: TGTGCCAGCAGCTTAAGGCAGGGTAGTCAGCCCCAGCATTTT
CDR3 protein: CASSLRQGSQPQHF

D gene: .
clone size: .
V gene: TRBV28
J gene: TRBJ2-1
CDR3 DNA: TGTGCCAGCAGTTCCGTCGGGGACCCTCGCTCCTACAATGAGCAGTTCTTC
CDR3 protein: CASSSVGDPRSYNEQFF

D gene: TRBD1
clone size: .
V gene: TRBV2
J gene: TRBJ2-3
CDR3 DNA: TGTGCCAGCAGGACCGACAGGGGAGATACGCAGTATTTT
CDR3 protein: CASRTDRGDTQYF

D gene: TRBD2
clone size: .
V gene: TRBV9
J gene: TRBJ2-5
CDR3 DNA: TGTGCCAGCAGCGTAGGGACTAGCGGGATACAAGAGACCCAGTACTTC
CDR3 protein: CASSVGTSGIQETQYF

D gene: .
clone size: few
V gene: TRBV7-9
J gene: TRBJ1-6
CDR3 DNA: TGTGCCAGCAGCTTAGATGGGGATAATAATTCACCCCTCCACTTT
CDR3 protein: CASSLDGDNNSPLHF

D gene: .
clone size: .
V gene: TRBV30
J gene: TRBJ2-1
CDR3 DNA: TGTGCTGGGGACCGCGTCAAGTCTAATGAGCAGTTCTTC
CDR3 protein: CAGDRVKSNEQFF

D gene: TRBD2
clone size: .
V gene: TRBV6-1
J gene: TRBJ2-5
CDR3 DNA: TGTGCCAGCAGTGGAACCCGGACTAGCGGCGGAGAGACCCAGTACTTC
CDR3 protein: CASSGTRTSGGETQYF

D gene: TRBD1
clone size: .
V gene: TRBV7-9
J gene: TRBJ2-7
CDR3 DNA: TGTGCCAGCAGCTTAGGTGCAGGGGGCAACGAGCAGTACTTC
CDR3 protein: CASSLGAGGNEQYF

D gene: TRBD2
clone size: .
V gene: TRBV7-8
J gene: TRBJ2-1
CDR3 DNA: TGTGCCAGCAGCTTAGTCCTACGGCTAGCGGGACTCTACAATGAGCAGTTCTTC
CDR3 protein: CASSLVLRLAGLYNEQFF

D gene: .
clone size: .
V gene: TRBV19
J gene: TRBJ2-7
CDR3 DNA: TGTGCCAGTAGCGGAGACCCGTCACGGCCCCTCTCCTACGAGCAGTACTTC
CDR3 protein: CASSGDPSRPLSYEQYF